This T cell receptor (beta chain) was sequenced for a study of T cell repertoires and Cas9 in healthy adults (dated by TCRdb to the late 2010s). About the full investigation: Within the CD4 and CD8 compartments, SpCas9-reactive T cells were assessed for multi-effector potency, cytotoxicity and lineage determination. The study looked at preexisting T cell immunity to the Streptococcus pyogenes Cas9 nuclease (SpCas9), which is used in CRISPR gene editing. General findings and caveats noted by the study authors: Proliferation and function of SpCas9-reactive effector T cells were reported to be mitigated in vitro by SpCas9-reactive regulatory T cells.

The library came from the immunoSEQ multiplex PCR assay. TCRdb provides this immuneACCESS table in a form limited to in-frame rearrangements. Some clones are lacking; in checked studies, under half of them reflect an unresolved V gene, and why the rest are absent is not known. This sample holds approximately 22,000 clones; around 90% were observed only once. About 0.9% of the sample rests with the top ten. A remark on this clone: Its antigen is still unknown. No per-base quality is available; no much larger clone lies one base away.

All of the donors in the study were healthy humans. The germline V gene sets CDR1 to SGHDT and CDR2 to YYEEEE. At the junction V is shortened by 4 bases and J by 6 bases; bases outside the gene matches: 10. Measured from the cysteine to the phenylalanine, the CDR3 is 16 residues long. CDR3 DNA only is kept here, 48 bases in frame from base 1. The sequence joins TRBV5-6 to TRBJ1-4, with 9 central nucleotides matching TRBD1. The clonotype was recovered from a human donor in good health. The sequenced material came from CD4+ effector T cells (CD127+, CD25-, CD137-, CD154-) from PBMCs; culture status not recorded. The DNA sequence is as follows: TGTGCCAGCAGCCCGGGCGTACAGGGGGCTTATGAAAAACTGTTTTTT. This gives the protein CASSPGVQGAYEKLFF. Reference TRBV5-6 and TRBJ1-4 proteins supply the regions before and after the CDR3; the full variable domain is: DAGVTQSPTHLIKTRGQQVTLRCSPKSGHDTVSWYQQALGQGPQFIFQYYEEEERQRGNFPDRFSGHQFPNYSSELNVNALLLGDSALYLCASSPGVQGAYEKLFFGSGTQLSVL.